This T cell receptor beta chain originates from a study of T cell changes during pregnancy in multiple sclerosis. The method was immunoSEQ multiplex PCR; TCRdb's version includes in-frame clones alone and lacks a portion of them. The top ten hold 1.5% to 2% of the sample, which has about 67,000 clones, 80% to 95% seen once. Germline CDR1 and CDR2: SGDLS and YYNGEE. This CDR3 has 15 residues. Trimming cost V 0 bases and J 10 bases, with 14 bases left between them. V gene TRBV9 combines with J gene TRBJ2-6, with a weak D call TRBD1 (6 bases). The specimen was peripheral blood, collected in the first trimester of pregnancy. The clonotype was recovered from a female donor in good health, enrolled as a control in a pregnancy study. The CDR3 reads CASSVGTGSRNVLTF. DNA for the CDR3: TGTGCCAGCAGCGTAGGTACAGGGTCCCGTAACGTCCTGACTTTC.